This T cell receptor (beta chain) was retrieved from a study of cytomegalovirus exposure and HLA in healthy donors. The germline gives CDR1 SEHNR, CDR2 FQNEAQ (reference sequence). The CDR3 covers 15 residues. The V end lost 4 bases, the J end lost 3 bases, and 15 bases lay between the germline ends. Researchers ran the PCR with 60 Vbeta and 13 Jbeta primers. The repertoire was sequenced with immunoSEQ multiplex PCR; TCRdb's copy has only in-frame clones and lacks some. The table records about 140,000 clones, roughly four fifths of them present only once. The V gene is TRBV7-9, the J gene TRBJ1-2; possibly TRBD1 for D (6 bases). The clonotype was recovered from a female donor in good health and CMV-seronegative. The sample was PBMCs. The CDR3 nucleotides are TGTGCCAGCAGCTCAGGTCCACAGGGTGACTATGGCTACACCTTC. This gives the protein CASSSGPQGDYGYTF.